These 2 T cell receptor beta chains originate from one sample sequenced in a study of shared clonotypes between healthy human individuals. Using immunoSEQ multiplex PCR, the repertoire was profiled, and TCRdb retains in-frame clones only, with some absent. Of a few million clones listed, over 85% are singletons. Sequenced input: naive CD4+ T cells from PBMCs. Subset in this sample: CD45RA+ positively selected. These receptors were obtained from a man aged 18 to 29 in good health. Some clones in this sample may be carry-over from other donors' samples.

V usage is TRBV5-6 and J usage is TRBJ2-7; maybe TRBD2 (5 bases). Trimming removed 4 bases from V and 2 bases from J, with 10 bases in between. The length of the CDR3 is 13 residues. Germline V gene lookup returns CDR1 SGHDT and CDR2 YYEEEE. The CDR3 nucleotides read TGTGCCAGCAGCGCCTCGGGAACCTACGAGCAGTACTTC. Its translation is CASSASGTYEQYF.

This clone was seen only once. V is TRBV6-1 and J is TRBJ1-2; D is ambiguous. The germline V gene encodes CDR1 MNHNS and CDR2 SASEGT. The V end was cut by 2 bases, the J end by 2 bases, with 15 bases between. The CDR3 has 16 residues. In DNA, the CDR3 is TGTGCCAGCAGTGAAATCGGAGTGGAGGAAAACTATGGCTACACCTTC. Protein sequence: CASSEIGVEENYGYTF.